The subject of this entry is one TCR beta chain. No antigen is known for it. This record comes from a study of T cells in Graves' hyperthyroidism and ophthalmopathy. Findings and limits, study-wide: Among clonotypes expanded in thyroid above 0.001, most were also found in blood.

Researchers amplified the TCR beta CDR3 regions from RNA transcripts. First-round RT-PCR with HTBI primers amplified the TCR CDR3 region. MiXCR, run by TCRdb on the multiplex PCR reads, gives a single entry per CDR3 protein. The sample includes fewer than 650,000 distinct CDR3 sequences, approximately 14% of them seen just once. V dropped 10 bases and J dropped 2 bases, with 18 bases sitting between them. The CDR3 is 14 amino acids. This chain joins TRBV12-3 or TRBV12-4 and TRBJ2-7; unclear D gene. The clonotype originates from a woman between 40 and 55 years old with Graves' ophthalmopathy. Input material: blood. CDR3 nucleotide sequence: TGTGCCATCAGCCTCGAATCCCTTCCCTACGAGCAGTACTTC. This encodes CAISLESLPYEQYF.